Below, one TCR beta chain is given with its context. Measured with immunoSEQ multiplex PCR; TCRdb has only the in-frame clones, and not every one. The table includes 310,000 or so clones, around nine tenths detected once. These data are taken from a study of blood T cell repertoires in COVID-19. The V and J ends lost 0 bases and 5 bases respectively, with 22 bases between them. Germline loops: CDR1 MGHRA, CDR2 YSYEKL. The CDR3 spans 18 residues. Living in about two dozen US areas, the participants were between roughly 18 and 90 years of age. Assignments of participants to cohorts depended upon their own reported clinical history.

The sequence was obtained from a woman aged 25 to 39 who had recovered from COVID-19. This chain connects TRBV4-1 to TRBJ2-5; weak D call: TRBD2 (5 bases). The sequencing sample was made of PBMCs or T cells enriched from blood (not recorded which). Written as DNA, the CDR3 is TGCGCCAGCAGCCAAGAGTTATCAGCGAAACGGCGGGTTGAGACCCAGTACTTC. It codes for CASSQELSAKRRVETQYF.